Detailed here is one TCR beta chain. This clone was seen a handful of times. Its antigen specificity is not known. Base qualities are not provided; no much larger clone lies one nucleotide away. The data were obtained in a study of cytomegalovirus exposure and HLA in healthy donors (TCRdb year 2017). About the study as a whole: According to an earlier analysis of 550 to 700 of the donors, 150 million to 200 million T cells yielded 117 million unique TCR beta sequences and about 300 Gb of sequence data. An early release covering roughly 580 HLA-typed donors comprised about 300 gigabases of sequencing data and tens of millions of unique TCR sequences. Because of strong linkage in the cohort, roughly five DR-DQ haplotypes were treated as single units for association and clustering. All discovery cohort repertoires had been generated on a single sequencing platform. Of the roughly 400 genotyped donors, over 65% fell in the genetic ancestry cluster associated with self-reported Caucasian donors. Besides the first cohort of 666 subjects, a separate validation cohort made up of 120 different subjects was used. The study profiled the T cell repertoires of approximately 700 subjects by immunosequencing and related them to cytomegalovirus serostatus. In a later genetic analysis, genome-wide SNP genotypes for about three fifths of the roughly 670 donors were used, and that subset was treated as a discovery cohort. Among around 400 genotyped donors of the cohort, an average of approximately 240,000 unique TCR beta nucleotide sequences was sequenced per donor, of which 15% to 20% were non-productive. Class I and class II HLA loci were covered by the typing at four-digit resolution. To decide whether each TCR beta V gene segment behaved as functional or pseudogenic, an earlier analysis of 587 of the donors relied on high-throughput TCR beta sequencing. The number of typed donors differed by locus: roughly 629-640 for A, B, C, DRB1 and DQB1; 522 for DQA1; over 600 for DPA1; and around 470 for DPB1. The study was designed to test whether signatures of past pathogen exposure could be identified by cataloging public T cell receptors. Donor age, sex, ethnicity and CMV serostatus were compiled alongside the repertoire data. To predict cytomegalovirus infection status, the study brought together high-throughput TCR immunosequencing, statistical association of individual TCRs with disease status, and machine learning. A later analysis re-examined previously published TCR beta repertoires from more than 650 donors and added high-resolution HLA genotyping to investigate patterns of TCR occurrence. In the later analysis, no new phenotypic data were used to find candidate immune exposures; instead, reliance was placed on TCR beta sequences and their occurrence across donors. Summary of the overall study and its limitations: Some IMGT-functional V segments, including TRBV6-2 and TRBV6-3, could not be distinguished by the 87-base-pair reads and were therefore excluded. In a later analysis, TCR association rates were found to vary across HLA loci, with the most associated TCRs seen for DRB1 alleles and the fewest for HLA-C alleles. The sequencing pipeline was judged likely to have produced a cluster of highly shared sequence variants as a technical artifact. A later genetic analysis associated a missense DCLRE1C variant with V-gene and J-gene trimming of TCR beta chains, and an independent cohort replicated the association. Most TCR sequences were observed very rarely across donors, whereas some public TCRs were present in many individuals. Linkage disequilibrium might explain the correlated functional status among segregating V segments, but an unknown experimental factor could not be ruled out. In both the original and validation cohorts, the classifier was reported to diagnose cytomegalovirus status with high specificity and sensitivity. The study gave a list of 150 to 200 TCR beta chains associated with cytomegalovirus. When HLA alleles, especially DR and DQ, strongly co-occurred, attributing TCR associations to individual alleles was difficult. The authors suggested that the approach could potentially be extended to other disease states and immunological phenotypes. In a later analysis, 16,951 TCR beta sequences were associated with specific HLA alleles at a false discovery rate of 0.05. Compared with equally common non-associated chains, HLA-associated TCR beta chains in a later analysis were more clonally expanded and had lower generation probabilities. In a later analysis, several top co-occurrence clusters were reported to appear linked to parvovirus B19, influenza, CMV and Epstein-Barr virus. Three of the identified cytomegalovirus-associated TCR beta chains were confirmed in vitro to be specific for cytomegalovirus antigens. Compared with the approximately 710-donor mean, donors in an Asian-associated ancestry cluster had fewer N-insertions in productive TCRs, according to a later genetic analysis. A further reported finding was that TCR beta sequences accurately predicted the HLA-A and HLA-B alleles for most subjects in the first cohort. According to a later analysis, most CMV-associated TCR beta chains appeared to be HLA-restricted, and the HLA associations seemed to be driven largely by CMV exposure. Presence/absence analyses assumed roughly uniform sequencing depth across donors, an assumption that may not hold. Because counts were too low, 15 to 20 rarely observed V segments, including chromosome 9 orphons, were excluded from the earlier analysis of roughly 580 of the donors. An earlier analysis of roughly 570 of the donors showed that most TCR beta V segments appeared in productive rearrangements either about 87% or about 30% of the time, which broadly matched IMGT annotations. Only TCR beta chains were sequenced in this cohort, and the absence of alpha or paired-chain data limited detectable features. The only immune exposure information available for the cohort was CMV serostatus. HLA typing was unavailable for some donors at each locus, so association tests used only the typed subset.

The CDR3 goes from the cysteine to the phenylalanine over 14 residues. Only the CDR3 DNA is retained, 42 bases long and in frame from the first base. Based on the germline V gene, the CDR1 and CDR2 sequences are MDHEN and SYDVKM. V loses 5 bases, J loses 3 bases, and the germline ends lie 11 bases apart. The cohort consisted of 670 or so healthy bone marrow donors. All cohort members were sampled while nominally healthy, although unrecorded immune exposures were likely present. The donor was CMV seronegative and belonged to the group of 350 to 400 seronegative cohort members. Each donor provided a peripheral blood sample, and peripheral blood mononuclear cells were used for TCR beta sequencing. Genomic DNA was extracted from the blood cell samples with the Qiagen DNeasy Blood Extraction Kit. The library relied on the immunoSEQ multiplex PCR assay. For the multiplex PCR, a mixture combining 60 forward primers for TCR Vbeta segments and 13 reverse primers for TCR Jbeta segments was used. The CDR3 region of rearranged TCR beta genes was amplified from genomic DNA with a multiplex PCR assay. On the Illumina HiSeq System, the amplified TCR beta libraries were sequenced as 87-base-pair reads. The paper's processing steps were these. A later analysis tallied 75 million to 95 million unique TCR beta chains across the 600 to 700 repertoires, and approximately 9.9 million of those chains were shared by two or more donors. A nearest-neighbor algorithm error-corrected the raw reads and collapsed the reads into unique sequences, merging closely related sequences to remove PCR and sequencing errors. CDR3 sequences were aligned to IMGT reference sequences to assign V, D and J gene segments. For a sequence to be retained, a match of at least six nucleotides was required to both a V gene segment and a J gene segment. Rearrangements were classified as productive when the CDR3 lacked stop codons and remained in frame with V and J, and all other rearrangements were classified as non-productive. CDR3 was defined by IMGT convention, running from the second conserved V-encoded cysteine to the conserved J-encoded phenylalanine. In an earlier analysis of more than 550 of the donors, sequences lacking an unambiguous match to a single V gene segment were excluded. An earlier analysis of about 600 of the donors called V segments functional above 56.7% productive rearrangements and segregating when the between-donor standard deviation exceeded 5%. To diagnose cytomegalovirus status from the catalog of TCR beta chain sequences, a statistical classification framework was built. A later analysis assigned V and J genes by comparing TCR nucleotide sequences with IMGT/GENE-DB human TR gene sequences. A later analysis assigned CDR3 sequences and most-parsimonious VDJ recombination scenarios with the TCRdist pipeline. A later analysis defined each TCR beta chain by its CDR3 amino acid sequence plus V-gene family, and excluded reads lacking a unique V-gene family. In a later analysis, a few hundred highly shared, low-generation-probability nucleotide sequences were removed to address suspected cross-contamination and a sequencing artifact. A later analysis calculated a clonal expansion index for each public chain from normalized within-repertoire ranks of inferred template counts. In a later analysis, generation probabilities were computed using a VDJ recombination model fitted to out-of-frame rearrangements, and the results were checked against IGoR. Hypergeometric tests were used in a later analysis to score TCR-TCR, TCR-HLA and TCR-CMV co-occurrence, with a repertoire-size bias correction applied to the TCR pairs. In a later analysis, false discovery rates were estimated by permuting HLA or CMV assignments 20 times. A later analysis grouped co-occurring TCRs with DBSCAN, adding TCRdist sequence similarity when clustering within HLA-allele-positive subsets. Repertoires with fewer than 30,000 or more than 120,000 public chains were left out of co-occurrence clustering, as were five repertoires with anomalous nucleotide sharing. This is the immuneACCESS table as TCRdb keeps it, with only in-frame sequences that have V and J called. A part of the clones is gone; compared with another copy, unresolved V genes explain less than half, and the rest is unexplained. V and J calls and clone size are those listed in that table; D and trimming were worked out from the DNA. Recorded for this sample are 90,000 to 120,000 clones; over 60% of them occurred a single time. The leading ten clones occupy more than 4% of the sample.

This TCR derives from a male donor in good health and CMV-seronegative. The sequence links TRBV28 to TRBJ1-5; too little of a D gene remains to name it. The sample taken for sequencing was PBMCs. The CDR3 region: CASSHIRNNQPQHF. The DNA reads as follows: TGTGCCAGCAGTCACATCCGTAACAATCAGCCCCAGCATTTT.